This TCR beta chain comes out of a study of shared T cell receptors in the human thymus (dated by TCRdb to about 2021). Describing the broader study: The study examined how the human thymus generates shared, self-reactive T-cell receptor alpha chains.

The junction shows trimming of 5 bases on V and 3 bases on J, plus 11 bases between the germline ends. Inclusive of the bounding cysteine and phenylalanine, the CDR3 is 14 residues long. Only the CDR3 DNA stays, 42 bases, in frame from base 1. CDR1 and CDR2 are drawn from the germline V gene (reference sequence): SEHNR, FQNEAQ. This clone has just one count. There is no known antigen for this receptor. No base-level quality is on record; no much larger clone is a single base apart. Library preparation used the immunoSEQ multiplex PCR assay. TCRdb mirrors the immuneACCESS table, restricted to in-frame sequences. Some clones are absent from its copies; in checked studies, under half trace to an unresolved V gene, and the reason for the others is unknown. The sample profile shows about 400,000 clones; roughly 94% of them were found once. Together, the top ten hold roughly 0.02% of the sample.

Recombination linked TRBV7-9 to TRBJ2-1; the D segment might be TRBD1 or TRBD2, since each matches 5 bases. Sequencing used thymocytes. This receptor was taken from a human donor. In nucleotides, the sequence is TGTGCCAGCAGCACGGGACCCCGCTACAATGAGCAGTTCTTC. Its amino acids are CASSTGPRYNEQFF.